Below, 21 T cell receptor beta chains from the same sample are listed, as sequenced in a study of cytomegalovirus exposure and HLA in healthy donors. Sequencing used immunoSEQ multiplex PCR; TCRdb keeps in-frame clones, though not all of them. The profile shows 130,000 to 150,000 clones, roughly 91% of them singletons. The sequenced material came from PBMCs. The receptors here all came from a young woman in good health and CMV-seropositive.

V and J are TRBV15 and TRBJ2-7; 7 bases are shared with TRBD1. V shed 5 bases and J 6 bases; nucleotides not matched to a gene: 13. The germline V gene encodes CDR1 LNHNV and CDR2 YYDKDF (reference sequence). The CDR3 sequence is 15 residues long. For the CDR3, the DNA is TGTGCCACCAGCGCGCGCCAACAGGGGATTTCCGAGCAGTACTTC. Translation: CATSARQQGISEQYF.

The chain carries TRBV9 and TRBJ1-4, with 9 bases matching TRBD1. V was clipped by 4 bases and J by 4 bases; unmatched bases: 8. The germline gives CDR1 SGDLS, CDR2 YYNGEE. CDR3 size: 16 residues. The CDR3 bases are TGTGCCAGCAGCACCCACAGGGGGCTCGATAATGAAAAACTGTTTTTT. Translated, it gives CASSTHRGLDNEKLFF. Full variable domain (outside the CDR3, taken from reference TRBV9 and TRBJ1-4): DSGVTQTPKHLITATGQRVTLRCSPRSGDLSVYWYQQSLDQGLQFLIQYYNGEERAKGNILERFSAQQFPDLHSELNLSSLELGDSALYFCASSTHRGLDNEKLFFGSGTQLSVL.

The CDR3 bases are TGTGCCAGCAGTTCAGGCAGGGGCAATGAGCAGTTCTTC. This sequence encodes CASSSGRGNEQFF. The genes are TRBV7-2 and TRBJ2-1; D might be TRBD1 (6 bases). The V and J ends lost 6 bases and 6 bases respectively, with 12 bases between them. Germline CDR1 reads SGHTA; CDR2 reads FQGNSA. This CDR3 region has 13 residues.

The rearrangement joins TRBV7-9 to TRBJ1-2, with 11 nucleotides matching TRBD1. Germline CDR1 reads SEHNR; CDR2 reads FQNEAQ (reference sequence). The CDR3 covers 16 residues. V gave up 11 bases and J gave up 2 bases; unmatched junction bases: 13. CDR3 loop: CAQRGRTGGANYGYTF. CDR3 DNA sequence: TGTGCCCAGCGGGGGAGGACAGGGGGCGCAAACTATGGCTACACCTTC.

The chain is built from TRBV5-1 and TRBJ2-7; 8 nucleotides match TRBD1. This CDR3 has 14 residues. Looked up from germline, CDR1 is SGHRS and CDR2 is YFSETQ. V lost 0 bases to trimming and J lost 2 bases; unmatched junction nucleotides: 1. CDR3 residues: CASSLDRGTYEQYF. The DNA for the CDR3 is TGCGCCAGCAGCTTGGACAGGGGGACCTACGAGCAGTACTTC.

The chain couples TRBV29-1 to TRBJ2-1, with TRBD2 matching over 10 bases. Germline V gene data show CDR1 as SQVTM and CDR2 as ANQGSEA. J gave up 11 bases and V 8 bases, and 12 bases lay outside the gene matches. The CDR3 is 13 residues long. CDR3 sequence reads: CSSVGVAGGQQFF. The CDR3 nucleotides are TGCAGCTCGGTGGGGGTAGCGGGAGGTCAGCAGTTCTTC.

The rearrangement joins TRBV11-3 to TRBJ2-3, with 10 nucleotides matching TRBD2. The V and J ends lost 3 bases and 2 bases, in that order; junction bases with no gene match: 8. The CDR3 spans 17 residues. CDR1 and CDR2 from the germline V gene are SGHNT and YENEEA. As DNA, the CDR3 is TGTGCCAGCAGCTTCCGGACTAGCGGATACCTCACAGATACGCAGTATTTT. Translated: CASSFRTSGYLTDTQYF.

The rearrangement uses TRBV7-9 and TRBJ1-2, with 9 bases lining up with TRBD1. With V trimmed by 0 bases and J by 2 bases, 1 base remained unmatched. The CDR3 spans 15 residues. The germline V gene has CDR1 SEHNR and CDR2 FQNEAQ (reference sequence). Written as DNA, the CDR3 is TGTGCCAGCAGCTTAGCGGGGACAGGGAACTATGGCTACACCTTC. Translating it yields CASSLAGTGNYGYTF.

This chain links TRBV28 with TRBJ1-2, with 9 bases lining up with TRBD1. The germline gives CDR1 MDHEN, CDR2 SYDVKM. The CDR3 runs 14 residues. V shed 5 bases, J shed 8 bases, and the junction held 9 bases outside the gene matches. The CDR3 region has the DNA TGTGCCAGCAGTCCCTCAGGGACAGGGAGAGGCTACACCTTC. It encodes CASSPSGTGRGYTF.

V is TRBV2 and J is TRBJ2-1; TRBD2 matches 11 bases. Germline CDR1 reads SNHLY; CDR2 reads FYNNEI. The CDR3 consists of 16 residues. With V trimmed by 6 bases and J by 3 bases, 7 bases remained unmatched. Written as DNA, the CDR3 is TGTGCCAGCAGGGTCCGGACTAGCGGGTTCTACAATGAGCAGTTCTTC. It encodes CASRVRTSGFYNEQFF.

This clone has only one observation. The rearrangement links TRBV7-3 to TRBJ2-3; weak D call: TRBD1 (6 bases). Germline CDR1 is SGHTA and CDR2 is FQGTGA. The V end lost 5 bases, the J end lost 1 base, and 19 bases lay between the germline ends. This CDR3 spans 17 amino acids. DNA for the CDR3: TGTGCCAGCAGCCCTCATATGACAGGTCGGGGCACAGATACGCAGTATTTT. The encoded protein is CASSPHMTGRGTDTQYF.

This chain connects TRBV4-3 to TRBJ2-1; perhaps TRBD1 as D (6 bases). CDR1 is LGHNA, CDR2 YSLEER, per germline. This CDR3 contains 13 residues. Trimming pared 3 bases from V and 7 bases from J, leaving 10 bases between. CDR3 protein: CASSQEGGNEQFF. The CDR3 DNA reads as TGCGCCAGCAGCCAGGAAGGGGGAAATGAGCAGTTCTTC.

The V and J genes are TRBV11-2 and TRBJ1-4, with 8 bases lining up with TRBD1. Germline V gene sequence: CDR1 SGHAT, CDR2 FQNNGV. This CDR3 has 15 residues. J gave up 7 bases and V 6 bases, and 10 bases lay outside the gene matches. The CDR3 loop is CASSYGQGLREKLFF. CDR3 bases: TGTGCCAGCAGTTATGGACAGGGCCTACGTGAAAAACTGTTTTTT.

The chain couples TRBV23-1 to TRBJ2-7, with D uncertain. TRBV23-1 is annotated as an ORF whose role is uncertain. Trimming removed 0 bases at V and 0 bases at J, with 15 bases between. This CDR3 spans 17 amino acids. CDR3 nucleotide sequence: TGCGCCAGCAGTCAATCAGCACCCTCCCCGAGCTCCTACGAGCAGTACTTC. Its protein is CASSQSAPSPSSYEQYF.

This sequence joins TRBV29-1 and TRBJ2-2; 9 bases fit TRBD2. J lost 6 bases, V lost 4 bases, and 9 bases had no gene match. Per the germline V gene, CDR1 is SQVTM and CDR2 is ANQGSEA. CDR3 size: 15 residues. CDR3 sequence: CSVALAGGGSGELFF. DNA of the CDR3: TGCAGCGTTGCCTTGGCGGGAGGGGGCTCCGGGGAGCTGTTTTTT.

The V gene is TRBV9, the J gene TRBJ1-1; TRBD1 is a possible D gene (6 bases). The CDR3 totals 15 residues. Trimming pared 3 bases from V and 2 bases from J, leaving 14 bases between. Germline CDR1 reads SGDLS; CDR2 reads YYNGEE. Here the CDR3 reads CASSEGTSSNTEAFF. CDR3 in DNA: TGTGCCAGCAGCGAGGGGACATCTTCCAACACTGAAGCTTTCTTT.

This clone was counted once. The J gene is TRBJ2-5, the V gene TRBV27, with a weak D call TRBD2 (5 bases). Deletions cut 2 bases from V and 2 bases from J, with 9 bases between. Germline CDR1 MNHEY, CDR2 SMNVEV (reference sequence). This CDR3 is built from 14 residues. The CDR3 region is CASSLGRGQETQYF. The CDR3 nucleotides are TGTGCCAGCAGTTTAGGCCGGGGTCAAGAGACCCAGTACTTC.

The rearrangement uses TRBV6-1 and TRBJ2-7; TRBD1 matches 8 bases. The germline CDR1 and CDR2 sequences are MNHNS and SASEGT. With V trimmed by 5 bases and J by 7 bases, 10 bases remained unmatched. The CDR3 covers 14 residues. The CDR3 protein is CASSFQGAQAEQYF. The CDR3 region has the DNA TGTGCCAGCAGTTTCCAGGGGGCGCAGGCGGAGCAGTACTTC.

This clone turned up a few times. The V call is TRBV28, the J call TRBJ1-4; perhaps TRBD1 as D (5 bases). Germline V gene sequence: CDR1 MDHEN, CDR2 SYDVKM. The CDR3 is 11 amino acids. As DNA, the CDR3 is TGTGGGGGCAAAACTAATGAAAAACTGTTTTTT. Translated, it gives CGGKTNEKLFF.

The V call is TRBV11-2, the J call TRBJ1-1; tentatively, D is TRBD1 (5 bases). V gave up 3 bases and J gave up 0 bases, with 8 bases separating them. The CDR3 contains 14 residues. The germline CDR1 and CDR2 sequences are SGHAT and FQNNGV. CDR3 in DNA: TGTGCCAGCAGCTTTCCAGGGTTGAACACTGAAGCTTTCTTT. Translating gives CASSFPGLNTEAFF.

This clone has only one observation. In DNA, the CDR3 is TGTGCCAGCAGCTTCCGTATCCAAGAGACCCAGTACTTC. Translating gives CASSFRIQETQYF. V gene TRBV6-5 combines with J gene TRBJ2-5, with D uncertain. Trimming stripped 6 bases from V and 1 base from J, with 9 bases between. This CDR3 has 13 amino acids. The germline gives CDR1 MNHEY, CDR2 SVGAGI.